These 10 T cell receptor beta chains were sequenced from one sample in a study of blood T cell repertoires in COVID-19. Profiling relied on immunoSEQ multiplex PCR, and the TCRdb table lists in-frame clones only, not all of them. The sample has about 190,000 clones, 88% seen once. Sequencing was performed on peripheral blood. The source is a woman aged 25 to 45 with acute or convalescent COVID-19.

A few counts support this clone. The V call is TRBV7-8, the J call TRBJ2-7, with a possible D match to TRBD2 (6 bases). Trimming shortened V by 1 base and J by 3 bases, and 7 bases separated the two germline ends. The CDR3 extends over 13 amino acids. Germline assignment: CDR1 SGHVS and CDR2 FQNEAQ. The DNA of the CDR3 is TGTGCCAGCAGCTTAGGGACTAACTACGAGCAGTACTTC. Amino acid sequence: CASSLGTNYEQYF.

The genes are TRBV18 and TRBJ1-1; TRBD1 matches at 7 bases. Germline V lookup: CDR1 KGHSH, CDR2 LQKENI. Trimming at V came to 6 bases and at J to 3 bases, leaving 10 bases not matched to a gene. CDR3 size: 15 residues. The CDR3 sequence is CASSLATGWDTEAFF. In nucleotides, the CDR3 is TGTGCCAGCTCTCTCGCGACAGGGTGGGACACTGAAGCTTTCTTT.

The rearrangement links TRBV29-1 to TRBJ2-7, with unresolved D. The V end lost 7 bases, the J end lost 0 bases, and 10 bases lay between the germline ends. From germline, CDR1 is SQVTM and CDR2 ANQGSEA. The CDR3 runs to 12 residues. CDR3 amino acids: CSGRGPSYEQYF. The DNA of the CDR3 is TGCAGCGGGAGAGGTCCCTCCTACGAGCAGTACTTC.

The chain recombines TRBV2 with TRBJ2-7; 7 bases line up with TRBD2. The CDR3 has 13 residues. The V segment lost 6 bases and the J segment 3 bases; nucleotides outside the gene matches: 5. Germline loops: CDR1 SNHLY, CDR2 FYNNEI. Written as DNA, the CDR3 is TGTGCCAGCAGCCTAGCGGAATTCTACGAGCAGTACTTC. Translating it yields CASSLAEFYEQYF.

CDR3 nucleotides: TGTGCCAGCAGCGGGACAGGGCCCAACACCATATATTTT. The encoded protein is CASSGTGPNTIYF. The gene calls are TRBV7-9 and TRBJ1-3; 9 bases align to TRBD1. The CDR3 totals 13 residues. The germline V gene has CDR1 SEHNR and CDR2 FQNEAQ (reference sequence). Trimming cost V 5 bases and J 7 bases; bases outside gene matches: 3. The complete variable domain, with remaining parts taken from reference TRBV7-9 and TRBJ1-3, reads DTGVSQNPRHKITKRGQNVTFRCDPISEHNRLYWYRQTLGQGPEFLTYFQNEAQLEKSRLLSDRFSAERPKGSFSTLEIQRTEQGDSAMYLCASSGTGPNTIYFGEGSWLTVV.

This clone was found once. The gene calls are TRBV29-1 and TRBJ1-2, with D perhaps matching TRBD1 (5 bases). The CDR3 sequence is 15 residues long. CDR1 is SQVTM, CDR2 ANQGSEA, per germline. The ends were cut back, 3 bases at V and 0 bases at J, with 14 bases in the middle. CDR3 coding DNA: TGCAGCGTTGAGCGCCAGGGTACCTCTAACTATGGCTACACCTTC. The encoded protein is CSVERQGTSNYGYTF. Combining the CDR3 with reference TRBV29-1 and TRBJ1-2 gives the whole variable domain SAVISQKPSRDICQRGTSLTIQCQVDSQVTMMFWYRQQPGQSLTLIATANQGSEATYESGFVIDKFPISRPNLTFSTLTVSNMSPEDSSIYLCSVERQGTSNYGYTFGSGTRLTVV.

The J gene is TRBJ2-2, the V gene TRBV28; D remains ambiguous. The CDR3 is made up of 14 amino acids. Trimming removed 6 bases at V and 0 bases at J, with 8 bases between. Germline-derived CDR1 and CDR2 are MDHEN and SYDVKM. The CDR3 DNA follows: TGTGCCAGCAGGGCCAGTTCGAACACCGGGGAGCTGTTTTTT. Translation: CASRASSNTGELFF. Supplemented by reference TRBV28 and TRBJ2-2, the full variable domain reads DVKVTQSSRYLVKRTGEKVFLECVQDMDHENMFWYRQDPGLGLRLIYFSYDVKMKEKGDIPEGYSVSREKKERFSLILESASTNQTSMYLCASRASSNTGELFFGEGSRLTVL.

The chain joins TRBV5-1 to TRBJ1-3; 9 nucleotides match TRBD1. The CDR3 has 14 amino acids. Germline lookup yields CDR1 SGHRS and CDR2 YFSETQ. After removal of 4 bases from V and 9 bases from J, the junction contained 8 bases not matched to a gene. The CDR3 sequence: CASSADRGGSTIYF. In DNA, the CDR3 is TGCGCCAGCAGCGCGGACAGGGGTGGATCCACCATATATTTT.

J is TRBJ1-1 and V is TRBV5-1, with D tentatively TRBD1 (6 bases). The ends were cut back, 4 bases at V and 2 bases at J, with 18 bases in the middle. CDR1 and CDR2 from the germline V gene are SGHRS and YFSETQ. CDR3 size: 16 residues. In DNA form, the CDR3 reads TGCGCCAGCAGCCCAAACTATTGGACAGAAAACACTGAAGCTTTCTTT. Its translation: CASSPNYWTENTEAFF. The full variable domain, its missing parts supplied by reference TRBV5-1 and TRBJ1-1, is KAGVTQTPRYLIKTRGQQVTLSCSPISGHRSVSWYQQTPGQGLQFLFEYFSETQRNKGNFPGRFSGRQFSNSRSEMNVSTLELGDSALYLCASSPNYWTENTEAFFGQGTRLTVV.

This chain joins TRBV6-6 and TRBJ1-2; D is undetermined. This CDR3 region has 14 residues. V shed 6 bases and J shed 6 bases, with 17 bases lying between them. Per germline, CDR1 MNHNY and CDR2 SVGAGI (reference sequence). The CDR3 spells CASSHSVTYDGYTF. DNA of the CDR3: TGTGCCAGCAGCCACTCCGTCACTTACGATGGCTACACCTTC.